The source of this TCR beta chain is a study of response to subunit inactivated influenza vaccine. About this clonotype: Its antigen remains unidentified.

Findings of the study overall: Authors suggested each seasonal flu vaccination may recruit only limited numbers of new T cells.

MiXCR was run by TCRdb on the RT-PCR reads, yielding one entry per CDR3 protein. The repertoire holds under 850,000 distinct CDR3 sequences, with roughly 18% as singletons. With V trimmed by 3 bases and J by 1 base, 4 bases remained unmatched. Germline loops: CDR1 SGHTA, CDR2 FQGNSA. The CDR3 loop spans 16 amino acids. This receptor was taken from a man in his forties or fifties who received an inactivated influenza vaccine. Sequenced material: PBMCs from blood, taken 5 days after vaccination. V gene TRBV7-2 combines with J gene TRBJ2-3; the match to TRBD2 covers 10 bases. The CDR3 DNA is TGTGCCAGCAGCTTTTGGAGCGGGGGGGGCACAGATACGCAGTATTTT. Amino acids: CASSFWSGGGTDTQYF. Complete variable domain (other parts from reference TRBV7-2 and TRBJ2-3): GAGVSQSPSNKVTEKGKDVELRCDPISGHTALYWYRQSLGQGLEFLIYFQGNSAPDKSGLPSDRFSAERTGGSVSTLTIQRTQQEDSAVYLCASSFWSGGGTDTQYFGPGTRLTVL.